This passage covers 22 T cell receptor beta chains from one sample sequenced in a study of T cells in Graves' hyperthyroidism and ophthalmopathy. The CDR3 regions of TCR beta were amplified from RNA transcripts. With the HTBI primer set, the TCR CDR3 went through a first round of RT-PCR. TCRdb re-called the multiplex PCR reads through MiXCR, storing one row per CDR3 protein. The sample includes about 560,000 distinct CDR3 sequences, about 14% of them seen just once. Sequencing used blood. Receptors originate from a middle-aged woman with Graves' hyperthyroidism.

This clonotype was counted at least ten times. The chain carries TRBV28 and TRBJ1-1, with D possibly matching TRBD1 (6 bases). The CDR3 runs to 15 residues. Trimming stripped 5 bases from V and 7 bases from J, with 20 bases between. Germline V gives CDR1 MDHEN, CDR2 SYDVKM. The chain's CDR3 is CASSAISGTSVEAFF. In DNA, the CDR3 is TGTGCCAGCAGTGCGATTTCCGGGACAAGCGTTGAAGCTTTCTTT.

Ten or more counts support this clonotype. This chain joins TRBV20-1 and TRBJ2-1; 7 bases are a match to TRBD2. CDR3 length: 13 residues. Germline V gene sequence: CDR1 DFQATT, CDR2 SNEGSKA (reference sequence). V was clipped by 7 bases and J by 3 bases; unmatched bases: 6. The CDR3 reads CSVDQRGYNEQFF. DNA for the CDR3: TGCAGTGTCGATCAGCGGGGCTACAATGAGCAGTTCTTC.

As concerns this clonotype: A much larger clonotype is one base distant, so this may be a read error. This chain connects TRBV6-2 or TRBV6-3 to TRBJ1-6, with D unclear. Germline V gene lookup returns CDR1 MNHEY and CDR2 SVGEGT. This CDR3 contains 14 residues. Here the CDR3 DNA reads TGTGCCAGCAGTGGTCCGGAAAGTAATTCAGCCCTCCACTTT. Amino acids: CASSGPESNSALHF.

This clonotype was counted ten times or more. The genes are TRBV27 and TRBJ2-3; D is unclear. The CDR3 totals 15 residues. V lost 0 bases to trimming and J lost 1 base, with 8 bases between them. Germline CDR1 is MNHEY and CDR2 is SMNVEV (reference sequence). CDR3 nucleotide sequence: TGTGCCAGCAGTTTATCGGGCGTGGGCACAGATACGCAGTATTTT. It codes for CASSLSGVGTDTQYF.

J is TRBJ2-1 and V is TRBV20-1, with 11 bases fitting TRBD2. This CDR3 contains 16 residues. Per the germline V gene, CDR1 is DFQATT and CDR2 is SNEGSKA (reference sequence). V lost 3 bases and J lost 7; bases outside the gene matches: 11. The CDR3 sequence is CSASSVLAGAGNEQFF. Written as DNA, the CDR3 is TGCAGTGCTAGTTCGGTACTAGCGGGAGCTGGGAATGAGCAGTTCTTC.

In its sample, this clonotype was seen many times. This rearrangement joins TRBV30 to TRBJ2-7, with 9 nucleotides matching TRBD2. Trimming cost V 4 bases and J 3 bases; bases outside gene matches: 1. The CDR3 spans 12 residues. The V gene's germline CDR1 is GTSNPN and CDR2 SVGIG (reference sequence). CDR3 nucleotides: TGTGCCTGGACTAGCGGGAACTACGAGCAGTACTTC. Translation gives CAWTSGNYEQYF.

This clonotype was seen ten or more times. The chain has TRBV5-1 and TRBJ2-3; TRBD2 agrees at 14 bases. The CDR3 is made up of 17 amino acids. The germline CDR1 and CDR2 sequences are SGHRS and YFSETQ. V was clipped by 0 bases and J by 5 bases; unmatched bases: 5. The CDR3 here is CASSLEGLAGVLDTQYF. The CDR3 DNA follows: TGCGCCAGCAGCTTGGAGGGACTAGCGGGAGTTTTAGATACGCAGTATTTT.

The chain recombines TRBV7-3 with TRBJ2-3; 8 bases agree with TRBD2. The CDR3 sequence is 16 residues long. Germline CDR1 SGHTA, CDR2 FQGTGA. The junction had 6 bases not matched to a gene; V was cut back by 2 bases and J by 2 bases. CDR3 sequence: CASSLRGLGVTDTQYF. CDR3 bases: TGTGCCAGCAGCTTACGGGGACTAGGGGTCACAGATACGCAGTATTTT.

This clonotype was seen a few times. The chain uses TRBV4-1 and TRBJ1-5; no reliable D call. Germline assignment: CDR1 MGHRA and CDR2 YSYEKL. V lost 0 bases, J lost 5 bases, and 5 bases lay in between. This CDR3 has 13 amino acids. The CDR3 protein is CASSQDMDQPQHF. DNA for the CDR3: TGCGCCAGCAGCCAAGATATGGATCAGCCCCAGCATTTT.

The rearrangement uses TRBV19 and TRBJ1-5, with 9 positions matching TRBD1. Germline values: CDR1 LNHDA, CDR2 SQIVND (reference sequence). V dropped 6 bases and J dropped 3; count of bases not matched to a gene: 3. The CDR3 has 14 residues. In DNA, the CDR3 is TGTGCCAGTAGGGGACAGGGCCTCAATCAGCCCCAGCATTTT. The encoded protein is CASRGQGLNQPQHF.

This clonotype was seen ten or more times. V usage is TRBV30 and J usage is TRBJ2-7; weak D call: TRBD1 (6 bases). The V and J ends lost 4 bases and 1 base respectively, with 11 bases between them. CDR1 GTSNPN and CDR2 SVGIG come from the germline V gene (reference sequence). This CDR3 region has 13 residues. The CDR3 coding sequence is TGTGCCTGGAATCGGCAGGGGTCCTACGAGCAGTACTTC. Translating gives CAWNRQGSYEQYF.

This clonotype was detected ten times or more. The rearrangement joins TRBV2 to TRBJ2-3, with TRBD2 identical over 8 bases. The CDR3 runs to 13 residues. CDR1 is SNHLY and CDR2 is FYNNEI in the germline V gene. J gave up 6 bases and V 6 bases, and 5 bases lay outside the gene matches. The CDR3 coding sequence is TGTGCCAGCAGACCTAGCGGGTCGGATACGCAGTATTTT. Translating it yields CASRPSGSDTQYF.

This clonotype was detected many times. The CDR3 coding sequence is TGCGCCAGCAGCCAAGATCTGGGGGGGCGCGGTAGCAATCAGCCCCAGCATTTT. It specifies CASSQDLGGRGSNQPQHF. The chain employs TRBV4-1 and TRBJ1-5; the D gene is possibly TRBD1 (6 bases). The CDR3 is 18 residues long. The germline CDR1 and CDR2 sequences are MGHRA and YSYEKL. Between the trimmed V and J ends, which lost 0 bases and 0 bases, there was a span of 15 bases.

The V gene is TRBV6-2 or TRBV6-3, the J gene TRBJ2-1, with 9 bases fitting TRBD2. CDR3 length equals 17 residues. The germline gives CDR1 MNHEY, CDR2 SVGEGT. V lost 0 bases and J lost 3; bases outside the gene matches: 6. CDR3 DNA sequence: TGTGCCAGCAGTTACTCACCGGGACTAGCAAACTACAATGAGCAGTTCTTC. Translating gives CASSYSPGLANYNEQFF.

This clonotype occurred a few times. V and J are TRBV11-2 and TRBJ2-3; maybe TRBD2 (6 bases). CDR1 SGHAT and CDR2 FQNNGV come from the germline V gene. The V end lost 5 bases, the J end lost 1 base, and 10 bases lay between the germline ends. CDR3 length equals 14 residues. The CDR3: CASSKPGGTDTQYF. The CDR3 coding sequence is TGTGCCAGCAGCAAACCGGGGGGCACAGATACGCAGTATTTT.

Concerning this clonotype itself: A much larger clone differs from this one at a single base, so this may be a read error. The chain recombines TRBV11-2 with TRBJ1-3, with 8 nucleotides matching TRBD1. The germline gives CDR1 SGHAT, CDR2 FQNNGV. This CDR3 has 14 residues. CDR3 sequence (DNA): TGTGCCAGCAGCTCTAGGACAGGGAGAAACACCATATGTTTT. Translating gives CASSSRTGRNTICF. Together with reference TRBV11-2 and TRBJ1-3, the CDR3 gives the full variable domain: EAGVAQSPRYKIIEKRQSVAFWCNPISGHATLYWYQQILGQGPKLLIQFQNNGVVDDSQLPKDRFSAERLKGVDSTLKIQPAKLEDSAVYLCASSSRTGRNTICFGEGSWLTVV.

This clonotype was counted many times. The genes are TRBV11-2 and TRBJ2-2; D perhaps matches TRBD2 (5 bases). The CDR3 loop spans 16 amino acids. From germline, CDR1 is SGHAT and CDR2 FQNNGV. Trimming left V 0 bases short and J 4 bases short, with 12 bases between. The CDR3 DNA reads TGTGCCAGCAGCTTAGAGGAGGCGGTTATCACCGGGGAGCTGTTTTTT. It yields the protein CASSLEEAVITGELFF.

This clonotype was recorded many times. This chain links TRBV20-1 with TRBJ2-3; 10 nucleotides agree with TRBD2. The germline V gene encodes CDR1 DFQATT and CDR2 SNEGSKA (reference sequence). The CDR3 is 13 residues long. CDR3 nucleotides: TGCAGACCCTCTAGCGGGAGTGCAGATACGCAGTATTTT. This encodes CRPSSGSADTQYF.

This clonotype was counted at least ten times. J is TRBJ2-6 and V is TRBV27; perhaps TRBD1 as D (5 bases). Germline CDR1 MNHEY, CDR2 SMNVEV (reference sequence). This CDR3 has 17 amino acids. Trimming took 5 bases from V and 0 from J, leaving 14 bases between them. The DNA of the CDR3 is TGTGCCAGCAGTCCAACAGGATTTAGCTCTGGGGCCAACGTCCTGACTTTC. It yields the protein CASSPTGFSSGANVLTF.

The rearrangement uses TRBV2 and TRBJ2-7; weak D call: TRBD1 (6 bases). Trimming pared 4 bases from V and 3 bases from J, leaving 13 bases between. The germline gives CDR1 SNHLY, CDR2 FYNNEI. The CDR3 spans 14 residues. The DNA of the CDR3 is TGTGCCAGCAGTGGTTGGCAGGGGTTCTACGAGCAGTACTTC. Translation gives CASSGWQGFYEQYF.

This clonotype has more than one count but fewer than ten. This rearrangement joins TRBV10-3 to TRBJ1-2; possibly TRBD1 for D (5 bases). The ends were cut back, 0 bases at V and 8 bases at J, with 13 bases in the middle. Germline V gene sequence: CDR1 ENHRY, CDR2 SYGVKD. This CDR3 has 14 residues. The CDR3 sequence: CAISESVGPGGYTF. DNA of the CDR3: TGTGCCATCAGTGAGTCGGTGGGGCCCGGGGGCTACACCTTC.

As for this clonotype: A much larger clone differs by one base, so this may be a read error. The chain is built from TRBV2 and TRBJ2-2; TRBD2 might be the D (7 bases). Germline V lookup: CDR1 SNHLY, CDR2 FYNNEI. Trimming cost V 2 bases and J 1 base, with 11 bases left between them. This CDR3 comprises 16 residues. CDR3 DNA sequence: TGTGCCAGCAGTGAAATGGGGGGGCGGAACACCGGGGAGCTGTTTTTT. Its translation is CASSEMGGRNTGELFF.